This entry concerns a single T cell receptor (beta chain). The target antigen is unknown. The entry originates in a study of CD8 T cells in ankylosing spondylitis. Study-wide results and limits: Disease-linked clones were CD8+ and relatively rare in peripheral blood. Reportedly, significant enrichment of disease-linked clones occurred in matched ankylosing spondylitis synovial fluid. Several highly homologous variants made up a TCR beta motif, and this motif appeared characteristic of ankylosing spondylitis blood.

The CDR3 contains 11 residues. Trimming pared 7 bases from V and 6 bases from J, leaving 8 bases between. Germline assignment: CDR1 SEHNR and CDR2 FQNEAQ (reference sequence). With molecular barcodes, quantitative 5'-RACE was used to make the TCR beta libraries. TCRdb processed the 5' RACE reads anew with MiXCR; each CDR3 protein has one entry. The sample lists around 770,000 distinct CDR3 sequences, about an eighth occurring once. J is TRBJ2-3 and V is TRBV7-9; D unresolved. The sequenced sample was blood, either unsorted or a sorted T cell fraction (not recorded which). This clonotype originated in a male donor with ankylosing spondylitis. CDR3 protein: CASTAVDTQYF. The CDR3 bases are TGTGCCAGCACCGCGGTGGATACGCAGTATTTT.